This T cell receptor beta chain was sequenced in a study of T cell repertoires in ileal Crohn's disease (dated by TCRdb to the late 2010s). About the investigation overall: The median duration of disease was roughly eight years, and at the time of surgery 35% of patients were active smokers. The TCR repertoire was analysed in around 50 patients with Crohn's disease drawn from a prospective multicentre cohort. The study sequenced 150 to 200 mucosal samples from 57 patients, taken at several locations on the surgical specimen and at postoperative endoscopy. Postoperative therapy was given to about half of the patients, with thiopurines administered to under 12 patients and anti-TNF agents administered to some 17 patients. Every patient underwent surgery because of a complication, which was stricturing disease in around 61% and penetrating disease in around 39%. A Rutgeerts score above i0 was used to define endoscopic postoperative recurrence. Running in parallel with the study was a multicentre cohort set up to find predictors of early endoscopic recurrence following ileocolonic resection.

Study-wide conclusions, independent of this receptor: Mucosal CD4 and CD8 T cells were sorted and sequenced only in a subgroup of patients, the size of which was not stated. Higher percentages of high-frequency clones at the time of surgery were linked to endoscopic recurrence, and every patient with clonality above 26.8% (18/57) had recurrence. A significantly higher proportion of clonal expansions was observed in active smokers at surgery than in non-smokers (roughly 24% vs 19%, p=0.02). Sorted CD8 T cells carried more high-frequency clones than CD4 T cells, suggesting mucosal expansions were mainly CD8.

CDR1 and CDR2 (SQVTM, ANQGSEA) derive from the germline V gene. The CDR3 has 11 amino acids, counting the end cysteine and phenylalanine. Of all the DNA, just the CDR3 is kept, 33 bases in frame from base 1. A distance of 6 bases separates the germline ends of V and J, which lose 2 bases and 5 bases respectively. Around 0.45 micrograms of biopsy DNA per sample were submitted for commercial TCRB immunosequencing. CDR3 regions were amplified from genomic DNA by Adaptive Biotechnology using a two-step, amplification bias-controlled multiplex PCR. In the first PCR, primers covered every V and J gene segment, and in the second PCR, barcodes and Illumina adapters were added. CDR3 libraries were sequenced on an Illumina instrument. The study's own analysis went as follows. Analysis combined the vendor-provided pipelines with custom analysis of raw data in R/Bioconductor under R version 3.3.0. Clonality, which ranges from 0 to 1, was calculated as the inverse of the normalised Shannon entropy across all productive clones. High-frequency clones were defined as the share of the repertoire occupied by the top 100 clones, with only clones passing a 95% confidence test being retained. Repertoire diversity was measured with the Simpson index, and overlap between samples was measured with the Morisita-Horn index. The source is immuneACCESS, and TCRdb retained only in-frame sequences with V and J called. Part of the clones is not carried over; for the studies checked, unresolved V genes explain less than half of this, and the remainder is unexplained. V and J calls and clone size are those listed in that table; D and trimming were worked out from the DNA. For this sample the table gives a few thousand clones, of which roughly 87% were detected only once. The top ten constitute approximately 14% of the sample.

Adults with ileal or ileocolonic Crohn's disease and an indication for ileocolonic resection were eligible for inclusion. Whole ileal mucosal biopsies were stored frozen at -80°C before DNA extraction. A TRizol-based method was used to extract genomic DNA from the frozen whole biopsies, and the DNA was quantified with a NanoDrop 2000 spectrophotometer. Remarks on this clone: The antigen it recognizes is unknown. No base-level quality is on record; no much larger clone is a single base apart.

This receptor was identified in an adult with Crohn's disease. Source material: ileal tissue. The sequence joins TRBV29-1 to TRBJ2-5; confidence is insufficient to name the D gene. At the DNA level, the sequence is TGCAGCGTTGAAATCGGGGAGACCCAGTACTTC. This is translated as CSVEIGETQYF.